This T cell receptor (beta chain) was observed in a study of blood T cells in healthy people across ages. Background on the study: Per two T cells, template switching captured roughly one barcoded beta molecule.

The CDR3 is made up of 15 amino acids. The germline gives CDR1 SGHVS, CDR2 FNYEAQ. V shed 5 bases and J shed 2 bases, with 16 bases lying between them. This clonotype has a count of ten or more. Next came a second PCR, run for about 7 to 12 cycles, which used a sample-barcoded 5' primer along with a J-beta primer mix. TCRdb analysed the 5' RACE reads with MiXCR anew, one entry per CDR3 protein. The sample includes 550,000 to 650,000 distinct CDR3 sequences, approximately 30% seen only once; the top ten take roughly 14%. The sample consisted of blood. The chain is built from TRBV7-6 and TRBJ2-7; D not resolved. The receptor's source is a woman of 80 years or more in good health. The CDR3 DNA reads TGTGCCAGCAGCCCTTCGCTTGCAGACCCCTACGAGCAGTACTTC. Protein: CASSPSLADPYEQYF.